A selection of T cell receptor beta chains follows, all from one sample in a study of cytomegalovirus exposure and HLA in healthy donors. Clones were read by immunoSEQ multiplex PCR, and TCRdb kept only the in-frame ones, dropping some. This repertoire shows around 120,000 clones, 79% found once; its top ten account for around 4.5%. Material: PBMCs. The receptors originated from a man aged 30 to 39 in good health and CMV-seropositive. The conserved cysteine and the conserved F or W are not part of the CDR3 here. Each record gives: clone size, J gene, V gene, CDR3 protein. Size values are once, few and many counts, or a class for expanded clones, and some rows have none.

clone_size: once
j_call: TRBJ2-5
v_call: TRBV4-3
cdr3_aa: ASSQDRQGRKTQY

clone_size: -
j_call: TRBJ2-7
v_call: TRBV4-1
cdr3_aa: ASSQPGQGKSYEQY

clone_size: -
j_call: TRBJ2-5
v_call: TRBV9
cdr3_aa: ASSPGGAQETQY

clone_size: few
j_call: TRBJ2-3
v_call: TRBV7-9
cdr3_aa: ASSLKGTPDTQY

clone_size: -
j_call: TRBJ2-3
v_call: TRBV4-2
cdr3_aa: ASSQVAGGRDTQY

clone_size: once
j_call: TRBJ2-5
v_call: TRBV18
cdr3_aa: ASSPPGRGIQETQY

clone_size: -
j_call: TRBJ1-6
v_call: TRBV7-2
cdr3_aa: ASSLSVDNSPLH

clone_size: few
j_call: TRBJ2-1
v_call: TRBV13
cdr3_aa: ASSLGLAGERTYNEQF

clone_size: -
j_call: TRBJ2-1
v_call: TRBV12-5
cdr3_aa: ASAISSYNEQF

clone_size: -
j_call: TRBJ1-1
v_call: TRBV25-1
cdr3_aa: ASRRGRGTEAF

clone_size: -
j_call: TRBJ2-2
v_call: TRBV28
cdr3_aa: ASSKRGRGTGELF

clone_size: -
j_call: TRBJ2-1
v_call: TRBV11-2
cdr3_aa: ASSYPREKSHNEQF

clone_size: few
j_call: TRBJ1-4
v_call: TRBV5-4
cdr3_aa: ASSPRQGSSTNEKLF

clone_size: -
j_call: TRBJ2-7
v_call: TRBV6-1
cdr3_aa: ASSDYLGDRGHEQY

clone_size: once
j_call: TRBJ2-2
v_call: TRBV5-1
cdr3_aa: ASSKLSNTGELF

clone_size: -
j_call: TRBJ2-5
v_call: TRBV11-2
cdr3_aa: ASSLGAARGEETQY

clone_size: -
j_call: TRBJ2-1
v_call: TRBV9
cdr3_aa: ASSDSPTSGRNDNEQF

clone_size: -
j_call: TRBJ1-2
v_call: TRBV4-3
cdr3_aa: ASSQRDRVNYGYT

clone_size: -
j_call: TRBJ1-2
v_call: TRBV5-6
cdr3_aa: ASSSWTGNYGYT

clone_size: -
j_call: TRBJ2-2
v_call: TRBV7-8
cdr3_aa: ASSMRGPHTGELF

clone_size: -
j_call: TRBJ2-5
v_call: TRBV5-1
cdr3_aa: ASSPAGSGRETQY

clone_size: few
j_call: TRBJ1-6
v_call: TRBV19
cdr3_aa: ASSIPGSYNSPLH

clone_size: once
j_call: TRBJ2-5
v_call: TRBV4-1
cdr3_aa: ASSQDLAGGLQETQY

clone_size: -
j_call: TRBJ2-7
v_call: TRBV29-1
cdr3_aa: SVVTGDFYEQY

clone_size: -
j_call: TRBJ2-7
v_call: TRBV5-1
cdr3_aa: ASSGTSVEDEQY

clone_size: -
j_call: TRBJ2-7
v_call: TRBV11-3
cdr3_aa: ASSYRTSPYEQY

clone_size: -
j_call: TRBJ1-2
v_call: TRBV6-6
cdr3_aa: ASRRTALLGYGYT